These T cell receptor beta chains were read from a single sample in a study of graft-versus-host responses after intestinal transplantation. Method: immunoSEQ multiplex PCR; TCRdb's copy keeps in-frame clones and lacks some. The table lists some 8,000 clones, approximately 97% of them singletons. The material sequenced was PBMCs, taken 23 days after intestinal transplant. The origin of the receptors is a human patient who received an intestinal transplant, so some T cells may come from the graft donor. Both conserved end residues are trimmed from each CDR3.

>TRBV6-1|10|TRBJ2-7
ASSGRYREQY
>TRBV6-5|13|TRBJ2-7
ASSYERGPYYEQY
>TRBV5-1|12|TRBJ1-2
ASSLAGQGHGYT
>TRBV30|13|TRBJ2-5
AWEKDYPEGETQY
>TRBV10-1|11|TRBJ2-7
ATGPGGVGEQY
>TRBV11-2|13|TRBJ2-7
ASSYRRGARNEQY
>TRBV7-2|11|TRBJ1-2
ASSLYDSYGYT
>TRBV14|14|TRBJ1-2
ASSVRLYGKTYGYT
>TRBV7-6|14|TRBJ2-1
ASSPNPGLADNEQF
>TRBV7-9|14|TRBJ2-7
ASSLEGGLFSYEQY
>TRBV30|11|TRBJ1-1
AWSVVVSTEAF
>TRBV10-2|13|TRBJ2-3
ASTWDGFITDTQY
>TRBV20-1|6|TRBJ1-2
SATNSA
>TRBV18|14|TRBJ2-2
ASSPRTGANTGELF
>TRBV30|14|TRBJ1-6
AWSSRGPGYNSPLH
>TRBV6-1|11|TRBJ2-3
ASSEVATDTQY
>TRBV9|11|TRBJ2-3
ASSPVGGDTQY
>TRBV9|15|TRBJ2-5
ASSAPRSGRARETQY
>TRBV21-1|15|TRBJ2-7
ASSKSLQGTLSYEQY
>TRBV4-1|10|TRBJ2-3
ASSQVGDTQY
>TRBV6-1|13|TRBJ1-5
ASSETGRQFQPQH
>TRBV6-5|11|TRBJ1-1
ASSIHRGTEAF
>TRBV5-1|14|TRBJ2-7
ASSFRRDRGEAEQY
>TRBV28|13|TRBJ2-7
ASSTDGEGSYEQY
>TRBV9|12|TRBJ2-7
ASSHTGDGDEQY
>TRBV5-6|13|TRBJ1-1
ASSLAWGRNTEAF
>TRBV5-4|9|TRBJ1-1
ASSLSSEAF
>TRBV5-8|13|TRBJ1-1
ASSGEVGPDTEAF
>TRBV27|12|TRBJ1-1
ASSLSGMNTEAF
>TRBV25-1|10|TRBJ1-5
ASSDGAAAQH
>TRBV30|11|TRBJ2-7
AWRTGGNGEQY
>TRBV21-1|14|TRBJ2-5
ASSGRCQGDQETQY
>TRBV19|16|TRBJ1-2
ASSISRDRASTNYGYT
>TRBV10-3|14|TRBJ2-7
AISESRDRDCYEQY
>TRBV10-3|13|TRBJ2-3
ATHSWTTSTDTQY
>TRBV27|14|TRBJ2-1
ASSLPPTESYNEQF
>TRBV30|13|TRBJ2-1
AWTGAGEGYNEQF